The text below deals with one TCR beta chain. Its antigen is currently unknown. The naive CD8 subset, CD45RO-negative cells positively selected for CCR7, excluded terminally differentiated effector memory CD45RA+ cells. The input for sorted-subset replicate PCRs was about 200 ng DNA, tens of thousands of T cell genomes. The method was immunoSEQ multiplex PCR; TCRdb's version includes in-frame clones alone and lacks a portion of them. The table lists around 2,000,000 clones, roughly 95% of them singletons. These data are taken from a study of shared clonotypes between healthy human individuals. Broader study findings: A reduction in generation probabilities was seen for non-shared clonotypes relative to those shared by all four donors. The represented genetic and exposure-history diversity was limited by the small number of donors.

V was clipped by 0 bases and J by 9 bases, with 16 bases between them. Germline values: CDR1 SGHNT, CDR2 YYREEE (reference sequence). The length of the CDR3 is 15 residues. The receptor was derived from a man between 18 and 35 years old in good health. The rearrangement uses TRBV5-4 and TRBJ1-5; weak D call: TRBD1 (6 bases). Source material: naive CD8+ T cells sorted from blood. The CDR3: CASSLGLEAGAPQHF. The DNA for the CDR3 is TGTGCCAGCAGCTTGGGCTTGGAAGCGGGGGCGCCCCAGCATTTT.